This T cell receptor beta chain was retrieved from a study of cytomegalovirus exposure and HLA in healthy donors. The wider study: Caucasian-associated ancestry cluster membership applied to under 85% of around 400 genotyped donors.

The study ran its PCR with 60 Vbeta and 13 Jbeta primers. Generated by immunoSEQ multiplex PCR, the TCRdb table keeps only in-frame clones and is missing some. The repertoire holds about 77,000 clones, with around 78% as singletons. The CDR3 is 16 residues long. Trimming cost V 0 bases and J 7 bases; bases outside gene matches: 8. Germline V gives CDR1 MGHRA, CDR2 YSYEKL. The source of this sequence is a man aged 35-49 years in good health and CMV-seronegative. Material: PBMCs. The chain combines TRBV4-1 with TRBJ1-5; the match to TRBD1 covers 8 bases. The CDR3 region has the DNA TGCGCCAGCAGCCAAGATCCAGGGGGCCTACGGCAGCCCCAGCATTTT. Translating gives CASSQDPGGLRQPQHF.